Sequencing of this T cell receptor (beta chain) was carried out in a study of OX40 agonist ivuxolimab in advanced cancers. Overall study: Age averaged around 59 years (range about 20 to 80), and 80% to 90% were male. Patients with prior anti-PD-1, anti-PD-L1 or anti-CTLA-4 therapy were eligible; about 41% had some.

A word on this clone: Its antigen is unknown.

Findings and limits, study-wide: Compared with others, partial responders at 0.1-3.0 mg/kg displayed clonal expansion among the lowest.

V was clipped by 7 bases and J by 4 bases; unmatched bases: 4. Germline CDR1 and CDR2: ENHRY and SYGVKD. The CDR3 is 14 residues long. Method: immunoSEQ multiplex PCR; TCRdb's copy keeps in-frame clones and lacks some. The table has about 64,000 clones, roughly 90% seen once. The sample was CD4+ or CD8+ T cells sorted from blood, taken in a trial of the OX40 agonist ivuxolimab. This sequence joins TRBV10-3 and TRBJ2-1, with 10 bases lining up with TRBD1. The source is an adult with an advanced solid tumor such as melanoma, head and neck, liver or kidney cancer. The CDR3 sequence: CAITGTGEYNEQFF. As DNA, the CDR3 is TGTGCCATCACCGGGACAGGGGAATACAATGAGCAGTTCTTC.